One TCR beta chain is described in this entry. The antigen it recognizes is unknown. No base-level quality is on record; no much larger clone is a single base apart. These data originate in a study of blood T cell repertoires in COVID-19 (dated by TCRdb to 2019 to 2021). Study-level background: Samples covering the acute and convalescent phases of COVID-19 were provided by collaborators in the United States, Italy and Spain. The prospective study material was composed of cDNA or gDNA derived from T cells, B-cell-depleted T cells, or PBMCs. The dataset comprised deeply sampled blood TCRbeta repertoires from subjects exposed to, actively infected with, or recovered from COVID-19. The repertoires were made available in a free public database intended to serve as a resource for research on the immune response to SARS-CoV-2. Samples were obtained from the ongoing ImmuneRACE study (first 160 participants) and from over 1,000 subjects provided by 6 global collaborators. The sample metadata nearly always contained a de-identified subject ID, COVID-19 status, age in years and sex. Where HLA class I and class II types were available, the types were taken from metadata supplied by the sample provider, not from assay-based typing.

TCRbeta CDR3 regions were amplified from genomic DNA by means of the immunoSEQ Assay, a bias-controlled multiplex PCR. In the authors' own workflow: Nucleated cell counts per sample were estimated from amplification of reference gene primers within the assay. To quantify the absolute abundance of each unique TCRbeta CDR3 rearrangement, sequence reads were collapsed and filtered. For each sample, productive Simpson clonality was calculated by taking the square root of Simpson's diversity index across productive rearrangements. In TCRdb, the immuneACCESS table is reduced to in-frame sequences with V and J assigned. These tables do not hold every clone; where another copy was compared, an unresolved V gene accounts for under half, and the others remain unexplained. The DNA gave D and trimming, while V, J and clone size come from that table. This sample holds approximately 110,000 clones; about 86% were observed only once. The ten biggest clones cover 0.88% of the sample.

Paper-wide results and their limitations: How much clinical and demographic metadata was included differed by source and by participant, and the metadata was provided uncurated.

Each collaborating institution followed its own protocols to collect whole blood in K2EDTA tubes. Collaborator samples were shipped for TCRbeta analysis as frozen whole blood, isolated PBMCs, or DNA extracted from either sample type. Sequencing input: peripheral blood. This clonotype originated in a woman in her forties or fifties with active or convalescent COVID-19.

In nucleotides, the sequence is TGTGCCAGCAGGGTAGGGGGATGGACTGAAGCTTTCTTT. Translated, this is CASRVGGWTEAFF. Recombination joined TRBV27 with TRBJ1-1; possibly the D gene is TRBD1, per 6 matching bases. CDR1 and CDR2 were assigned from the germline V gene (reference sequence) as MNHEY and SMNVEV. Spanning cysteine to phenylalanine, the CDR3 consists of 13 amino acids. Solely the CDR3 DNA is kept, with 39 bases framed from the first base. V sheds 6 bases and J sheds 5 bases, leaving 13 bases between their ends.